The 2 T cell receptor beta chains reported below all come from one sample, sequenced in a study of cytomegalovirus exposure and HLA in healthy donors. The PCR employed 60 Vbeta primers together with 13 Jbeta primers. Clones were read by immunoSEQ multiplex PCR, and TCRdb kept only the in-frame ones, dropping some. Among roughly 150,000 clones, about two thirds were seen once, and the ten largest hold about 9.4%. Sequencing was performed on PBMCs. The receptors were gathered from a young man in good health and CMV-seropositive.

The DNA of the CDR3 is TGTGCCAGCAGTTCTTTCGGGACTAAGCAGTTCTTC. Encoded protein: CASSSFGTKQFF. This chain uses TRBV6-5 with TRBJ2-1; 7 nucleotides match TRBD2. There are 12 residues in the CDR3. J lost 11 bases, V lost 4 bases, and 5 bases had no gene match. The V gene's germline CDR1 is MNHEY and CDR2 SVGAGI.

The J gene is TRBJ1-2, the V gene TRBV5-1; D is uncertain. Germline CDR1 SGHRS, CDR2 YFSETQ. Trimming took off 4 bases at V and 0 bases at J, with 7 bases between the two ends. The CDR3 is 13 amino acids. The CDR3 protein is CASSAQANYGYTF. CDR3 bases: TGCGCCAGCAGCGCCCAGGCTAACTATGGCTACACCTTC.